The sequence of this TCR beta chain was determined in a study of blood T cell repertoires in COVID-19 (dated by TCRdb to about 2020). About the full investigation: Samples from collaborators originated in the United States, Italy and Spain and spanned both the acute and convalescent phases of COVID-19. The prospective study material was composed of cDNA or gDNA derived from T cells, B-cell-depleted T cells, or PBMCs. Deeply sampled blood TCRbeta repertoires from subjects exposed to, actively infected with, or recovered from COVID-19 were included in the dataset. A freely available public database, intended as a resource for researchers studying the immune response to SARS-CoV-2, is where the repertoires were released. Samples were obtained from the ongoing ImmuneRACE study (first 160 participants) and from approximately 1,200 subjects provided by 6 global collaborators. Nearly every sample came with metadata listing a de-identified subject ID, COVID-19 status, age in years and sex. HLA class I and class II types, where available, came from metadata supplied by the sample provider rather than from assay-based typing.

The investigation overall reported the following: How much clinical and demographic metadata was included differed by source and by participant, and the metadata was provided uncurated.

TCRbeta CDR3 regions were amplified from genomic DNA using the immunoSEQ Assay, a bias-controlled multiplex PCR. Concerning the study's data processing: The number of nucleated cells in each sample was estimated from the amplification of reference gene primers within the assay. To quantify the absolute abundance of each unique TCRbeta CDR3 rearrangement, sequence reads were collapsed and filtered. Productive Simpson clonality was computed per sample as the square root of Simpson's diversity index over productive rearrangements. Imported from immuneACCESS, the table was reduced by TCRdb to in-frame sequences with V and J called. These copies leave out some clones; in studies compared against another copy, an unresolved V gene accounts for under half, and the cause of the remainder is not known. V and J calls and clone size are those listed in that table; D and trimming were worked out from the DNA. The sample table lists approximately 460,000 clones, nearly 90% of them with a count of one. The leading ten clones occupy over 0.7% of the sample.

In regard to this clone: It lacks a known antigen. The sample holds no much larger clone one base away, and base qualities are not on file.

The CDR3 has 13 amino acids, counting the end cysteine and phenylalanine. Here the CDR3 DNA is all that survives: 39 bases in frame from base 1. V is clipped by 7 bases and J by 1 base, and the sequence between their germline boundaries is 10 bases long. The germline V gene gives CDR1 as SNHLY and CDR2 as FYNNEI. One collaborating source in Seattle enrolled patients during active infection and followed them longitudinally through the course of disease. Each collaborating institution followed its own protocols to collect whole blood in K2EDTA tubes. For TCRbeta analysis, collaborators shipped samples as frozen whole blood, isolated PBMCs, or DNA extracted from either of those sample types.

Sequencing was done on a sample of peripheral blood. In this chain, TRBV2 is recombined with TRBJ2-5, with TRBD2 perhaps the D gene, on 5 matching bases. The TCR comes from a man aged 18 to 30 with COVID-19, enrolled during active disease. The CDR3 loop reads CASKRVPQETQYF. The DNA sequence reads TGTGCCAGCAAGAGGGTACCCCAAGAGACCCAGTACTTC.